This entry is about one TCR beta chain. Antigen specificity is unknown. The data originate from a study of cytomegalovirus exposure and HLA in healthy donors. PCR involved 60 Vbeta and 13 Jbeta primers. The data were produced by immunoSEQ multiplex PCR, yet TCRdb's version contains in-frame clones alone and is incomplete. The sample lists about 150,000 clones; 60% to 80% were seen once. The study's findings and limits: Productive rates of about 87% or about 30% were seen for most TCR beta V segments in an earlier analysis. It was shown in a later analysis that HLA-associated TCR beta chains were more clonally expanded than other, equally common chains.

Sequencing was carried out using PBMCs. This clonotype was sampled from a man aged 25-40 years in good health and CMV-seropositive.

The CDR3 DNA reads as TGTGCCAGCAGCCCCGGGGAGAGCAATGAGCAGTTCTTC. Translated, it gives CASSPGESNEQFF. The chain joins TRBV9 to TRBJ2-1; possibly TRBD2 for D (5 bases). Trimming took 4 bases from V and 6 from J, leaving 11 bases between them. This CDR3 has 13 amino acids. Germline-derived CDR1 and CDR2 are SGDLS and YYNGEE.